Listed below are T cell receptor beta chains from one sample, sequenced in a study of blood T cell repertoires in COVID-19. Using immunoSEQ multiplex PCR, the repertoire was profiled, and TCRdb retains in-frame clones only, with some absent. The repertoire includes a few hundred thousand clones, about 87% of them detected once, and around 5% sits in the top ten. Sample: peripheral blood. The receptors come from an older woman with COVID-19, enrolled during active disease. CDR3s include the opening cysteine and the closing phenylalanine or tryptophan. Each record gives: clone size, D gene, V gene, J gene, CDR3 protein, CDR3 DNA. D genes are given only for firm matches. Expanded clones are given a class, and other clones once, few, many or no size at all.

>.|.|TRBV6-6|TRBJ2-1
CASSYDRSYNEQFF
TGTGCCAGCAGTTACGACAGGTCCTACAATGAGCAGTTCTTC
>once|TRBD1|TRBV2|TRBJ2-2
CASRTRTGGVGELFF
TGTGCCAGCAGAACCCGGACAGGGGGTGTCGGGGAGCTGTTTTTT
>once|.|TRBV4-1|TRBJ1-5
CASSQDVTGVGPQHF
TGCGCCAGCAGCCAAGATGTGACAGGAGTAGGGCCCCAGCATTTT
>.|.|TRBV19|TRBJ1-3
CASSYNTLGQSGNTIYF
TGTGCCAGTAGTTACAATACCCTCGGACAGTCTGGAAACACCATATATTTT
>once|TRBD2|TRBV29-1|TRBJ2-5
CSVAGLAGAETQYF
TGCAGCGTTGCGGGACTAGCGGGAGCGGAGACCCAGTACTTC
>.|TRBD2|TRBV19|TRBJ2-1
CASSPFLAGGGEQFF
TGTGCCAGTAGCCCTTTCCTAGCGGGAGGGGGTGAGCAGTTCTTC
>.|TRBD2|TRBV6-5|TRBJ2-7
CASDPSGGWGYEQYF
TGTGCCAGCGACCCCAGCGGGGGCTGGGGCTACGAGCAGTACTTC
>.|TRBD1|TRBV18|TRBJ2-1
CASSPRDRDNEQFF
TGTGCCAGCTCACCCCGGGACAGGGACAATGAGCAGTTCTTC
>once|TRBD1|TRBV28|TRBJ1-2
CASSPIKGQSHFNYGYTF
TGTGCCAGCAGTCCAATCAAGGGACAGAGTCACTTTAACTATGGCTACACCTTC
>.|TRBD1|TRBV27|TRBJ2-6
CASTRQGAGGANVLTF
TGTGCCAGCACCCGACAGGGGGCGGGTGGGGCCAACGTCCTGACTTTC
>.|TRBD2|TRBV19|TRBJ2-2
CASSIGLASGSYGELFF
TGTGCCAGTAGTATAGGTCTGGCTAGCGGGAGTTACGGGGAGCTGTTTTTT
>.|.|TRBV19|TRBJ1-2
CASSRVQGWANYGYTF
TGTGCCAGTAGCCGTGTACAGGGTTGGGCAAACTATGGCTACACCTTC
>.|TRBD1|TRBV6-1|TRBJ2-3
CASSEASTGGSTDTQYF
TGTGCCAGCAGTGAAGCCAGTACAGGGGGTTCCACAGATACGCAGTATTTT
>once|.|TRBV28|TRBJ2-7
CASSSHTRKQYF
TGTGCCAGCAGTTCGCATACACGAAAGCAGTACTTC
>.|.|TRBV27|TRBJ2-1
CASTRYNEQFF
TGTGCCAGCACCCGGTACAATGAGCAGTTCTTC
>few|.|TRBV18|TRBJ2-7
CASSLGTQYEQYF
TGTGCCAGCTCACTTGGGACACAGTACGAGCAGTACTTC
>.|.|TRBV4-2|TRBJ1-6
CASSQDRRARSPLHF
TGTGCCAGCAGCCAAGATAGGAGGGCCCGATCACCCCTCCACTTT
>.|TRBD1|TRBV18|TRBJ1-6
CASSDRENSPLHF
TGTGCCAGCTCAGACAGGGAGAATTCACCCCTCCACTTT
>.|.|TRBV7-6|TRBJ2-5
CASSGRHAQETQYF
TGTGCCAGCAGCGGGAGACACGCCCAAGAGACCCAGTACTTC
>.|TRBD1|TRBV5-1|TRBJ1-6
CASSTGTATNSPLHF
TGCGCCAGCAGCACTGGGACAGCCACTAATTCACCCCTCCACTTT
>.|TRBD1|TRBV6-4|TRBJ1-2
CASSLYRGDYGYTF
TGTGCCAGCAGTCTTTACAGGGGGGATTATGGCTACACCTTC
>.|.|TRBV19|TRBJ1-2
CASSIYPPDRKGYTF
TGTGCCAGTAGTATCTACCCCCCGGACAGAAAAGGCTACACCTTC
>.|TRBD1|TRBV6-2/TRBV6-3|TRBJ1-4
CASSSRQGGTNEKLFF
TGTGCCAGCAGTTCCCGACAGGGTGGGACTAATGAAAAACTGTTTTTT
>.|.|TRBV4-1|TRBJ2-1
CASSQRGRDNEQFF
TGCGCCAGCAGCCAGCGGGGCCGAGACAATGAGCAGTTCTTC
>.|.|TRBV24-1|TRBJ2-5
CATSDSSRTQYF
TGTGCCACCAGTGATTCTAGCCGTACCCAGTACTTC
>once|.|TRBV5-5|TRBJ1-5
CASSLTGSWDQPQHF
TGTGCCAGCAGCTTGACAGGGTCGTGGGATCAGCCCCAGCATTTT
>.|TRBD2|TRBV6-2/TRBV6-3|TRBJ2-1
CASSLGPSGRGDEQFF
TGTGCCAGCAGCCTCGGTCCTAGCGGGAGGGGTGATGAGCAGTTCTTC
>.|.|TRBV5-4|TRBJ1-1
CASSSHGGANTEAFF
TGTGCCAGCAGCTCCCATGGGGGGGCGAACACTGAAGCTTTCTTT
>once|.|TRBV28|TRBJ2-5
CASSLWGGETQYF
TGTGCCAGCAGTTTATGGGGAGGAGAGACCCAGTACTTC
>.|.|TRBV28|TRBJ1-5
CASSFGGLNQPQHF
TGTGCCAGCAGTTTCGGTGGACTCAATCAGCCCCAGCATTTT
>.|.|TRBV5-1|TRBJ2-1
CASSLVQGSYNEQFF
TGCGCCAGCAGCTTGGTGCAGGGGTCCTACAATGAGCAGTTCTTC
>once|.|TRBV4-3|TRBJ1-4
CASSPTGATNEKLFF
TGCGCCAGCAGCCCAACAGGAGCAACTAATGAAAAACTGTTTTTT
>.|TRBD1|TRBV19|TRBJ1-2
CASTPGQVLNYGYTF
TGTGCCAGTACCCCAGGACAGGTGCTTAACTATGGCTACACCTTC
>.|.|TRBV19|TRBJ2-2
CASSIPGRGLNTGELFF
TGTGCCAGTAGTATTCCGGGCCGGGGACTTAACACCGGGGAGCTGTTTTTT
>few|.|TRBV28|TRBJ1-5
CASRSGNQPQHF
TGTGCCAGCAGATCGGGCAATCAGCCCCAGCATTTT
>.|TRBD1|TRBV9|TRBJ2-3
CASSVGTGGSWRVSTDTQYF
TGTGCCAGCAGCGTAGGAACAGGGGGGAGCTGGCGGGTCAGCACAGATACGCAGTATTTT
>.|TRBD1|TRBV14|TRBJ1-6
CASSPLGTDNSPLHF
TGTGCCAGCAGCCCGCTTGGGACAGATAATTCACCCCTCCACTTT